The entry that follows covers one T cell receptor (beta chain) sequence. No antigen is known for it. No quality values exist for individual bases; no much larger clone is one base distant. CDR1 and CDR2 are read off the germline V gene as SGHDN and FVKESK. The junction shows trimming of 1 base on V and 7 bases on J, plus 20 bases between the germline ends. The CDR3, from cysteine to phenylalanine, totals 16 residues. The retained sequence is limited to the CDR3, 48 bases, with the frame set at the first base. This specimen comes from a study of shared clonotypes between healthy human individuals (dated by TCRdb to the early 2020s). With respect to the entire study: A few men and a couple of women, aged 18 to 49 years, made up the cohort. For each donor, CD4 naive and CD4 memory were each run on three plates, CD8 naive on two plates, and CD8 memory on one plate. Blood TCR repertoires of several healthy adults were deeply sequenced to estimate repertoire size and the extent of clonotype sharing between individuals. Libraries were prepared and TCR repertoires were sequenced by different laboratories using diverse techniques, in order to increase sequencing depth and limit assay-specific biases. Each donor's leukapheresis produced roughly between about 0.8 and 10 billion PBMCs. Paper-wide results and their limitations: Because the study included a small number of donors, the genetic and exposure-history diversity represented was limited. Pairwise subsampling led to the expectation that sequencing depth would affect the degree of clonotype sharing among donors. Sampling was restricted to blood, and TCR repertoires in tissue are likely to differ from TCR repertoires in blood. When a handful of donors were compared, the shared fraction of clonotypes was around 5% for naive CD4, around 3.6% for naive CD8, 2% to 2.5% for memory CD4, and around 0.37% for memory CD8. Even with the large sequencing depth, rarefaction of the sorted-subset datasets indicated that sequencing was incomplete. Compared with non-shared clonotypes, the clonotypes found in all four sorted-subset donors had higher generation probabilities. Larger estimated clonotype richness was generally found for naive subsets than for memory subsets.

Using the deep immunoSEQ assay, multiplex PCR amplified TCR CDR3 regions from genomic DNA. Extracted genomic DNA from each cell subset was spread evenly across all wells of several immunoSEQ 96-well plates, with each plate serving as a replicate. For sorted subsets, each replicate PCR was loaded with approximately 0.2 ug genomic DNA, equivalent to some 31,000 T cell genomes. The purified libraries were quantified using a Qubit 3.0 fluorometer, sized with a Bioanalyzer 2100, and then quantified again using the KAPA Library Quantification kit. A separate single-read 150-cycle Illumina NextSeq 550 flow cell was used to sequence each immunoSEQ 96-well plate. The authors' analysis ran thus. Because only junctional sequences without quality scores were contained in the immunoSEQ output, filtering matching that applied to full-length reads could not be performed. Sequences were annotated with PyIR, a Python wrapper for IgBLAST v1.9, using IMGT germline references to assign V/J genes and CDR3. Reads with weak V/J assignments (E-value above 1e-6), missing CDR3, stop codons, out-of-frame junctions, or ambiguous translated residues were removed. V3J clonotypes were defined by identical inferred V gene, J gene, and CDR3 amino acid sequence. The percentage overlap between two repertoires was calculated by dividing the number of shared unique clonotypes by the size of the smaller repertoire. Repertoire richness was assessed with RTK rarefaction, the Chao1 estimator, and Recon v2.1 estimates of unobserved clonotypes. OLGA was used to compute generation probabilities for all TCRbeta clonotypes that the gDNA method yielded from a handful of donors. The clones in this table, taken by TCRdb from immuneACCESS, are in-frame only. Not every clone is retained; where verified, under half of the shortfall comes from an unresolved V gene, and the cause of the rest is unknown. That table is the source of V, J and clone size, and D and trimming were worked out from the DNA. Within this sample are approximately 1.5 million clones, with around 98% of them counted one time only. Of the sample, 0.4% to 0.55% falls within the top ten clones.

Healthy HIV-negative adults with no recently reported acute infections or vaccinations were included as donors. All donors were Caucasian adults living in Nashville, Tennessee, USA. Magnetic negative selection was used to enrich CD4+ T cells, after which naive cells were positively selected on CD45RA and the negative fraction became the memory subset. After blood collection by leukapheresis, PBMCs were isolated using Ficoll-Histopaque density gradient centrifugation and then cryopreserved in the vapor phase of liquid nitrogen. Analytical flow cytometry was used to check the purity and quantity of every magnetically sorted T cell population. From each sorted fraction, genomic DNA was isolated and quantified by UV absorbance on a Nanodrop 2000c.

The chain is assembled from TRBV14 and TRBJ2-7; no D segment can be confidently identified. The receptor's source is a man aged 25 to 45 in good health. Sequencing was performed on naive CD4+ T cells sorted from blood. Taken with the paper, the label for cell subset or site translates to: CD45RA+ positively selected. The CDR3 protein sequence reads: CASSQVLGRHLGEQYF. The bases are TGTGCCAGCAGCCAAGTTTTGGGCAGGCACCTGGGTGAGCAGTACTTC.